This T cell receptor beta chain appears in the sequencing data of a study of vaccination effects on CD4 cells after COVID-19. About the study: Participants got two doses of BNT162b2 or mRNA-1273 vaccine. Convalescent patients (n = two) were sampled 16 days and one week prevaccination. General study findings and limits: After vaccination, at late timepoints, clones induced by infection and by vaccine contracted markedly.

Antigen-specific CD4+ T cells were expanded (with viral peptide pools) by the ViraFEST assay ahead of sequencing. Investigators separated out CD4+ T cells once around nine days of culture had passed. This person caught SARS-CoV-2 sometime from March to December 2020, and PCR testing confirmed the infection. Each culture well received over 1.5 million PBMC. These cells were then cultured in IMDM with about 9.9 IU/ml IL-2 and 7.5 to 10 ug/ml peptides. With regard to this clone: Antigen unknown.

Germline CDR1 reads KGHSH; CDR2 reads LQKENI. The CDR3 loop spans 14 amino acids. Deletions cut 0 bases from V and 3 bases from J, with 9 bases between. The table came from immunoSEQ multiplex PCR; TCRdb's copy has only in-frame clones and leaves some out. This sample has tens of thousands of clones, with roughly 69% found just once. The sequences come from CD4+ T cells from PBMCs cultured with SARS-CoV-2 spike peptides, collected before COVID-19 vaccination. The clonotype originates from a human donor who had a prior SARS-CoV-2 infection. J is TRBJ2-7 and V is TRBV18; the D gene is possibly TRBD2 (5 bases). DNA of the CDR3: TGTGCCAGCTCACCACCGGGCAGCGGCTACGAGCAGTACTTC. Its protein product is CASSPPGSGYEQYF.